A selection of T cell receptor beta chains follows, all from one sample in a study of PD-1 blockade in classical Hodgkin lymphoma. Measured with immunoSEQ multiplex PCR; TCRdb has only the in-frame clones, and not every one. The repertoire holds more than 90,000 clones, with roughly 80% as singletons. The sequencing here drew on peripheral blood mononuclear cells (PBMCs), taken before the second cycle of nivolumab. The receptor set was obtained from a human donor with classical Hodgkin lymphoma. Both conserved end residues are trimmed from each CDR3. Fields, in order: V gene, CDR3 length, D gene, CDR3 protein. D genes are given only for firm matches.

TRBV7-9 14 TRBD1 ASSPRTGDLPSRYT
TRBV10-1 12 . ASSDKGKNYGYT
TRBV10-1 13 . ASSESGRTPGELF
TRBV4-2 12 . ASSQGEGNHPQH
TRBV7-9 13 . ASRPLRGSTDTQY
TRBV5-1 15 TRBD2 ASSAGLAEPTGYEQY
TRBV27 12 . ASKRGRVADTQY
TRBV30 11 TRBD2 AWSLTSGAKQY
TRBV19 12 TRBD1 ASRDRGRNEKLF
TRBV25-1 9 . ASSATSEQF
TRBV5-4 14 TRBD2 ASSSLAGSSTDTQY
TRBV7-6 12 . ASSFQPEGYGYT
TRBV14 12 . ASSEGAVDQPQH
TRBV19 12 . ASRAPGQFYGYT
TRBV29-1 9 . SVGQNTEAF
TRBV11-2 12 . ASSLMGVRTEAF
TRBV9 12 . ASSVGAVSEKLF
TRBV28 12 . ASSLTVGGSPLH
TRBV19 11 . ASSRGALEKLF
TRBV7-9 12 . ASSLRATGNTIY
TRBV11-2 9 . ASSLGNEQY
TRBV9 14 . ASSQGSSVLSGELF
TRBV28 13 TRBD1 ASSLQGARRTEAF
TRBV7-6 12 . ASSLDGTPETQY
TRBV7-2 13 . ASSLGGMANEKLF
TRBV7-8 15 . ASSFEGWEALLRVQY
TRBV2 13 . ASSGPFSGANVLT
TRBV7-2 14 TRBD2 ASSPGTSGSGREQF
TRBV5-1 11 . ASSRGSNYGYT
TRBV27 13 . ASSSPTTGNYGYT
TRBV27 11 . ASSAQGQETQY
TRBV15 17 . ATSRAGTYQTGPREGYT
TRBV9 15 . ASSPRAGGRGTDTQY
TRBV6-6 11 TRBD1 ASGQGAVQPQH
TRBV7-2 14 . ASSLGLARSYNEQF
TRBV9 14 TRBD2 ASSGGTSGLTDTQY
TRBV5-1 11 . ASGSEQGYGYT
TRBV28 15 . ASSLIRGAGSSYEQY
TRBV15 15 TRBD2 ATSRDPAAGAYNEQF
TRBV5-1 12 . ASTQGGGRTEQF
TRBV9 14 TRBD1 ASSSFSQGARETQY
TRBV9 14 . ASSVAQGSLYNEQF
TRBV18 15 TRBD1 ASSSGQGEIRNQPQH
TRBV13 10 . ASSLGSPWYT
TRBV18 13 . ASSPLQGFTGELF
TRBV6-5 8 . ASSAVGYT